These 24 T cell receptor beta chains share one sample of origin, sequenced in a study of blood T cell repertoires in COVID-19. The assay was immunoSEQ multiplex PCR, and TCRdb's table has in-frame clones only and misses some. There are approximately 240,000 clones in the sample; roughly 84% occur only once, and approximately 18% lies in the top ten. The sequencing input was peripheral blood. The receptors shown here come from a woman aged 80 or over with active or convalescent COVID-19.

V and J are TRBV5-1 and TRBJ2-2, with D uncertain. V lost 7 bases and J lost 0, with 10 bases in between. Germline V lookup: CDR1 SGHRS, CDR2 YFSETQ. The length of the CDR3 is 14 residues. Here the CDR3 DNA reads TGCGCCAGCCGCACGTCAGCGAACACCGGGGAGCTGTTTTTT. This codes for CASRTSANTGELFF.

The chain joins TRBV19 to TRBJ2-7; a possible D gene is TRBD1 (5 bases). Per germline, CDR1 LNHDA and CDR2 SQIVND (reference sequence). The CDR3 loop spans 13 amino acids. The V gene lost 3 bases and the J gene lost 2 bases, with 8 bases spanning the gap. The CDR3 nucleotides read TGTGCCAGTAGTATGACAGAAGCCTACGAGCAGTACTTC. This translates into CASSMTEAYEQYF. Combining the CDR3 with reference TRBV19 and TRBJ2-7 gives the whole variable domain DGGITQSPKYLFRKEGQNVTLSCEQNLNHDAMYWYRQDPGQGLRLIYYSQIVNDFQKGDIAEGYSVSREKKESFPLTVTSAQKNPTAFYLCASSMTEAYEQYFGPGTRLTVT.

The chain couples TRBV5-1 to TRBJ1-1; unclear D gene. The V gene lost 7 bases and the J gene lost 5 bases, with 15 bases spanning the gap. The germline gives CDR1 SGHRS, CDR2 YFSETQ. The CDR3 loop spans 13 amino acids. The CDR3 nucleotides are TGCGCCAGCGGTTCCCTCCCGCGTACTGAAGCTTTCTTT. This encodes CASGSLPRTEAFF. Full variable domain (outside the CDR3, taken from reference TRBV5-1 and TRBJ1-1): KAGVTQTPRYLIKTRGQQVTLSCSPISGHRSVSWYQQTPGQGLQFLFEYFSETQRNKGNFPGRFSGRQFSNSRSEMNVSTLELGDSALYLCASGSLPRTEAFFGQGTRLTVV.

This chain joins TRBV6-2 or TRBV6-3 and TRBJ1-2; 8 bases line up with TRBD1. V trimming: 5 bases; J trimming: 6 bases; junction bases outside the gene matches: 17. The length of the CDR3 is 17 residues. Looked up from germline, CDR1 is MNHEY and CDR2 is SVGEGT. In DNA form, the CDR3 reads TGTGCCAGCAGTGTTGTTCGGCAGGGGGCGCTTCCAAATGGCTACACCTTC. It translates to CASSVVRQGALPNGYTF.

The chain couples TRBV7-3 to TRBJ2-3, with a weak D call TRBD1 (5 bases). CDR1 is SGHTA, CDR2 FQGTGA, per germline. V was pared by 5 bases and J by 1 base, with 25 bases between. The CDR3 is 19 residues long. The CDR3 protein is CASSPQTSSRVIGTDTQYF. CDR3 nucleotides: TGTGCCAGCAGCCCCCAGACTTCATCCAGGGTCATCGGCACAGATACGCAGTATTTT. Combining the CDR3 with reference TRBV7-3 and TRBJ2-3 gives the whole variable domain GAGVSQTPSNKVTEKGKYVELRCDPISGHTALYWYRQSLGQGPEFLIYFQGTGAADDSGLPNDRFFAVRPEGSVSTLKIQRTERGDSAVYLCASSPQTSSRVIGTDTQYFGPGTRLTVL.

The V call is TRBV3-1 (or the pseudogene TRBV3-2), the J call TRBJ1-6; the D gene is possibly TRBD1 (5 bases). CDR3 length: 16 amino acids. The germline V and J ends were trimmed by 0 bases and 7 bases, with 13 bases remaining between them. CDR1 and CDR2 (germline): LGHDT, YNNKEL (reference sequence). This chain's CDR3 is CASSQESGTSNSPLHF. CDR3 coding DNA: TGTGCCAGCAGCCAAGAGAGCGGGACGAGCAATTCACCCCTCCACTTT.

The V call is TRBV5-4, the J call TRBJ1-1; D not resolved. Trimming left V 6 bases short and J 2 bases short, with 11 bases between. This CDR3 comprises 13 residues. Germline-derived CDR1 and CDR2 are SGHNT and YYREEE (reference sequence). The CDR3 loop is CASKLDFNTEAFF. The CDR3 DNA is TGTGCCAGCAAACTTGACTTTAACACTGAAGCTTTCTTT.

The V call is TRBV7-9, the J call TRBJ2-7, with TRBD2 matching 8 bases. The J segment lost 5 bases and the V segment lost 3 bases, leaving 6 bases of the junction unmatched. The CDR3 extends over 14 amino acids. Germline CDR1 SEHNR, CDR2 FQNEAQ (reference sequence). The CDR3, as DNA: TGTGCCAGCAGCTTTCCGGGGGGGCCACACGAGCAGTACTTC. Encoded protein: CASSFPGGPHEQYF.

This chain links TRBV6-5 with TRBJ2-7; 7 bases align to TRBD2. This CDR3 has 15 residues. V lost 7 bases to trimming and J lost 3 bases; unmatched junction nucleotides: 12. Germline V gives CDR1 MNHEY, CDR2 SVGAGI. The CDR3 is CASTVGGGFLYEQYF. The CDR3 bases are TGTGCCAGCACCGTGGGGGGGGGATTTCTCTACGAGCAGTACTTC.

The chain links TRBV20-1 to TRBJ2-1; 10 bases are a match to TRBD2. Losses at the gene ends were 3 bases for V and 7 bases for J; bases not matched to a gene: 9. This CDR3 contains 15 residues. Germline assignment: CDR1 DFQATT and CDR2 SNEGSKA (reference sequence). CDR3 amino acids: CSASRTSGVRNEQFF. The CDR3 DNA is TGCAGTGCTAGTCGTACTAGCGGGGTGCGTAATGAGCAGTTCTTC.

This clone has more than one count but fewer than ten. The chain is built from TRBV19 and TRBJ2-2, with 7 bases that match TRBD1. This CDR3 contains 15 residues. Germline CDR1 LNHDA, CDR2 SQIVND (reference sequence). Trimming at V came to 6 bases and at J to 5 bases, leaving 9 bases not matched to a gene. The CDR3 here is CASSFLTQGTGELFF. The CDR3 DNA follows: TGTGCCAGTAGCTTCCTGACACAGGGGACCGGGGAGCTGTTTTTT.

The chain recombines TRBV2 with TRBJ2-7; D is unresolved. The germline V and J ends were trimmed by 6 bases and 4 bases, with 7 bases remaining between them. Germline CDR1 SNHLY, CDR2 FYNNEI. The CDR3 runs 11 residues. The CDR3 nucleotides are TGTGCCAGCAGCCAAGAGTACGAGCAGTACTTC. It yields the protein CASSQEYEQYF.

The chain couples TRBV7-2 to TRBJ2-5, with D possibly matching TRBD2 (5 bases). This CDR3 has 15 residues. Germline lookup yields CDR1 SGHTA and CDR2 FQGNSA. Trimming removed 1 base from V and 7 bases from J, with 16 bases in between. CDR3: CASSLGLDGRGTQYF. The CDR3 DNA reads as TGTGCCAGCAGCTTAGGGTTAGACGGTCGGGGGACCCAGTACTTC.

The CDR3 is CASSSGGWNTEAFF. The CDR3 nucleotides read TGTGCCAGCAGTTCCGGGGGGTGGAACACTGAAGCTTTCTTT. The chain employs TRBV27 and TRBJ1-1; possible D gene TRBD1, 5 bases. The CDR3 contains 14 residues. Germline assignment: CDR1 MNHEY and CDR2 SMNVEV (reference sequence). V was trimmed by 4 bases and J by 1 base, leaving 10 bases between them.

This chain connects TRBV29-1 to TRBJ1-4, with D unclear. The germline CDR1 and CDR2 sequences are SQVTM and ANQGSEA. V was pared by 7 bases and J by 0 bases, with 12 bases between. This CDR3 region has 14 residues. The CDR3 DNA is TGCAGCGCTGCACCTCACTCAACTAATGAAAAACTGTTTTTT. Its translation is CSAAPHSTNEKLFF.

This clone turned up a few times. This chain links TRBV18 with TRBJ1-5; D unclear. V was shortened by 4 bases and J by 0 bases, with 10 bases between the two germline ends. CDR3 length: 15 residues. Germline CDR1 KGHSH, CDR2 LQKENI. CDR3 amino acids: CASSQALDSNQPQHF. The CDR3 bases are TGTGCCAGCTCACAAGCACTCGATAGCAATCAGCCCCAGCATTTT.

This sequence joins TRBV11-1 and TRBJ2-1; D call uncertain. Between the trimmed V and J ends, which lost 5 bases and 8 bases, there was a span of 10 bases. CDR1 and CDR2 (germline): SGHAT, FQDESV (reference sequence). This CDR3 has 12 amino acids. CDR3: CASSPSPYEQFF. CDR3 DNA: TGTGCCAGCAGCCCCTCCCCCTATGAGCAGTTCTTC.

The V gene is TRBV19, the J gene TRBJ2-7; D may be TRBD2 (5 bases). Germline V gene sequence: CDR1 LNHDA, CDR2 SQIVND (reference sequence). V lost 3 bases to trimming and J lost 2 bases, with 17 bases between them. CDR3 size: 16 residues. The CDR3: CASSIGSGGRPYEQYF. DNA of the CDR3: TGTGCCAGTAGTATTGGGTCGGGCGGGCGCCCCTACGAGCAGTACTTC.

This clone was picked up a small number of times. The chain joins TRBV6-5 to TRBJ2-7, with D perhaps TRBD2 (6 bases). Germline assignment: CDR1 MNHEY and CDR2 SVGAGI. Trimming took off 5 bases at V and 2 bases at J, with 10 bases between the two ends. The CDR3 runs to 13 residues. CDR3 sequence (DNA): TGTGCCAGCAGTCGGGGAGGCCCCTACGAGCAGTACTTC. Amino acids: CASSRGGPYEQYF.

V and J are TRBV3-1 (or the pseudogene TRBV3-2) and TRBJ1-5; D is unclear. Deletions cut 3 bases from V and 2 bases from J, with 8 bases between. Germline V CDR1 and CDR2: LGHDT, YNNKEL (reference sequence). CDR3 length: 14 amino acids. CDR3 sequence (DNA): TGTGCCAGCAGCCAGAGCCCGGGCAATCAGCCCCAGCATTTT. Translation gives CASSQSPGNQPQHF.

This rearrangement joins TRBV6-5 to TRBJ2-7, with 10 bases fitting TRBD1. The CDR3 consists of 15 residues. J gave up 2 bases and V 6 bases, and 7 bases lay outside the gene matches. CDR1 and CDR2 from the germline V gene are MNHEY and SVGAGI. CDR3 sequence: CASRRDRGGTYEQYF. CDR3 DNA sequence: TGTGCCAGCAGAAGGGACAGGGGAGGAACCTACGAGCAGTACTTC.

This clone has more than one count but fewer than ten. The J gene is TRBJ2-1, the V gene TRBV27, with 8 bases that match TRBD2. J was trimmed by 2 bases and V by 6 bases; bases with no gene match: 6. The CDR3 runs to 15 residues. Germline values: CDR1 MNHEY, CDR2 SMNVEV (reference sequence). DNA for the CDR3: TGTGCCAGCAGGCCCACTAGCGGTCCCTACAATGAGCAGTTCTTC. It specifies CASRPTSGPYNEQFF.

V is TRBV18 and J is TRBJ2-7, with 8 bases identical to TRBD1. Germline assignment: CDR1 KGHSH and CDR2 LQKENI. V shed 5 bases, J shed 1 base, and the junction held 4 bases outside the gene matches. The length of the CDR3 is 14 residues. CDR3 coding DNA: TGTGCCAGCTCAAACGGACAGGGTTCCTACGAGCAGTACTTC. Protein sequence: CASSNGQGSYEQYF.

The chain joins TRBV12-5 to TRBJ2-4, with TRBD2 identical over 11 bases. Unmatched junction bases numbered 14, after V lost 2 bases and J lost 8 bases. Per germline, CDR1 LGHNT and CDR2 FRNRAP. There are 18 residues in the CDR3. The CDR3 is CASGLKVGSGREWDIQYF. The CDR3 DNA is TGTGCTAGTGGTTTGAAGGTTGGTAGCGGGAGGGAATGGGACATTCAGTACTTC.